This entry lists 17 T cell receptor beta chains sequenced from one sample in a study of T cell responses to AZD1222 COVID-19 vaccine. Profiled with immunoSEQ multiplex PCR; TCRdb holds only in-frame clones, not every one. The table records approximately 130,000 clones, around 89% of them present only once. The material was peripheral blood, obtained on day 0 of MenACWY control vaccination. These receptors came from an adult in good health.

The V gene is TRBV24-1, the J gene TRBJ2-7; D possibly corresponds to TRBD1 (6 bases). This CDR3 spans 13 amino acids. Germline V gene data show CDR1 as KGHDR and CDR2 as SFDVKD. V lost 2 bases and J lost 6, with 10 bases in between. Here the CDR3 reads CATSDWDTSEQYF. The CDR3 bases are TGTGCCACCAGTGATTGGGACACCAGCGAGCAGTACTTC.

The J gene is TRBJ1-3, the V gene TRBV28, with D hard to call. Germline V gene data show CDR1 as MDHEN and CDR2 as SYDVKM. Trimming stripped 6 bases from V and 5 bases from J, with 14 bases between. This CDR3 contains 14 residues. CDR3: CASSVPGVRNTIYF. CDR3 nucleotides: TGTGCCAGCAGCGTCCCAGGAGTCAGAAACACCATATATTTT.

This chain links TRBV4-2 with TRBJ2-1, with TRBD2 matching 11 bases. With V trimmed by 0 bases and J by 8 bases, 6 bases remained unmatched. Germline V CDR1 and CDR2: LGHNA, YNFKEQ. CDR3 length: 16 amino acids. The CDR3 region has the DNA TGTGCCAGCAGCCAAGAGACTAGCGGGAATCGAGATGAGCAGTTCTTC. Amino acids: CASSQETSGNRDEQFF.

The table lists this clone with a count of one. This sequence joins TRBV7-9 and TRBJ2-5; a weak D match, TRBD2 (6 bases). The CDR3 has 15 residues. Trimming removed 1 base at V and 5 bases at J, with 14 bases between. Germline V gene data show CDR1 as SEHNR and CDR2 as FQNEAQ (reference sequence). CDR3 DNA sequence: TGTGCCAGCAGCTTAGTCCAAAACGGAGGGGAGACCCAGTACTTC. It encodes CASSLVQNGGETQYF. Complete variable domain (other parts from reference TRBV7-9 and TRBJ2-5): DTGVSQNPRHKITKRGQNVTFRCDPISEHNRLYWYRQTLGQGPEFLTYFQNEAQLEKSRLLSDRFSAERPKGSFSTLEIQRTEQGDSAMYLCASSLVQNGGETQYFGPGTRLLVL.

The chain employs TRBV7-6 and TRBJ1-3; possibly TRBD1 for D (5 bases). V was pared by 5 bases and J by 2 bases, with 13 bases between. CDR3 length: 15 amino acids. CDR1 and CDR2 (germline): SGHVS, FNYEAQ. DNA of the CDR3: TGTGCCAGCAGCCCTCGAGCAGGGCCTGGAAACACCATATATTTT. Translation gives CASSPRAGPGNTIYF. The variable domain in full, with the rest retrieved from reference TRBV7-6 and TRBJ1-3, is GAGVSQSPRYKVTKRGQDVALRCDPISGHVSLYWYRQALGQGPEFLTYFNYEAQQDKSGLPNDRFSAERPEGSISTLTIQRTEQRDSAMYRCASSPRAGPGNTIYFGEGSWLTVV.

V usage is TRBV28 and J usage is TRBJ2-7; the match to TRBD2 covers 10 bases. The germline V gene has CDR1 MDHEN and CDR2 SYDVKM. Unmatched junction bases numbered 8, after V lost 2 bases and J lost 1 base. The CDR3 has 17 residues. CDR3 loop: CASSLIGTSDGSYEQYF. CDR3 in DNA: TGTGCCAGCAGTTTAATAGGGACTAGCGATGGGTCCTACGAGCAGTACTTC.

The chain links TRBV27 to TRBJ1-1, with 7 bases matching TRBD1. This CDR3 has 16 residues. CDR1 and CDR2 (germline): MNHEY, SMNVEV (reference sequence). V was clipped by 8 bases and J by 0 bases; unmatched bases: 12. CDR3 coding DNA: TGTGCCAGCGGAAATACCGGGACAGACATGAACACTGAAGCTTTCTTT. Translating it yields CASGNTGTDMNTEAFF.

The V and J genes are TRBV5-6 and TRBJ1-3; weak D call: TRBD1 (5 bases). Germline CDR1 reads SGHDT; CDR2 reads YYEEEE. The CDR3 consists of 18 residues. Trimming removed 4 bases at V and 0 bases at J, with 20 bases between. CDR3 protein: CASSLIRGPHLSGNTIYF. CDR3 nucleotides: TGTGCCAGCAGCCTTATAAGGGGACCCCACCTCTCTGGAAACACCATATATTTT.

V and J are TRBV11-3 and TRBJ1-2; unclear D gene. In germline, CDR1 is SGHNT, CDR2 YENEEA. Trimming took off 4 bases at V and 4 bases at J, with 10 bases between the two ends. CDR3 length equals 13 residues. CDR3 coding DNA: TGTGCCAGCAGCTCCCGGCCGGCCTATGGCTACACCTTC. Translating it yields CASSSRPAYGYTF. The entire variable domain, with the rest obtained from reference TRBV11-3 and TRBJ1-2, is as follows: EAGVVQSPRYKIIEKKQPVAFWCNPISGHNTLYWYLQNLGQGPELLIRYENEEAVDDSQLPKDRFSAERLKGVDSTLKIQPAELGDSAVYLCASSSRPAYGYTFGSGTRLTVV.

The DNA of the CDR3 is TGTGCCGGGAGACAGGGCGCTAATGAAAAACTGTTTTTT. It codes for CAGRQGANEKLFF. The J gene is TRBJ1-4, the V gene TRBV2; TRBD1 matches 7 bases. The V segment lost 11 bases and the J segment 3 bases; nucleotides outside the gene matches: 6. CDR1 and CDR2 from the germline V gene are SNHLY and FYNNEI. The CDR3 sequence is 13 residues long.

The rearrangement joins TRBV18 to TRBJ1-2; perhaps TRBD1 as D (5 bases). CDR3 length equals 16 residues. V dropped 1 base and J dropped 4 bases, with 16 bases sitting between them. Germline values: CDR1 KGHSH, CDR2 LQKENI. The CDR3 sequence: CASSPLDSPNGYGYTF. Here the CDR3 DNA reads TGTGCCAGCTCACCACTTGACAGCCCAAACGGCTATGGCTACACCTTC.

The rearrangement links TRBV2 to TRBJ1-2; D remains ambiguous. Germline-derived CDR1 and CDR2 are SNHLY and FYNNEI. Trimming left V 3 bases short and J 8 bases short, with 19 bases between. The CDR3 totals 15 residues. CDR3 sequence (DNA): TGTGCCAGCAGTGATACGTCCCCGAAAATAGGAGGCTACACCTTC. It specifies CASSDTSPKIGGYTF.

V and J are TRBV24-1 and TRBJ1-1; D perhaps matches TRBD1 (5 bases). This CDR3 region has 13 residues. V was clipped by 4 bases and J by 6 bases, with 11 bases between them. The germline V gene encodes CDR1 KGHDR and CDR2 SFDVKD. The CDR3 DNA reads as TGTGCCACCAGTGAGGGGGGACGGTCTGAAGCTTTCTTT. This gives the protein CATSEGGRSEAFF.

This chain links TRBV19 with TRBJ1-5, with D unresolved. This CDR3 region has 15 residues. Germline CDR1 LNHDA, CDR2 SQIVND (reference sequence). V gave up 5 bases and J gave up 2 bases, with 13 bases separating them. DNA of the CDR3: TGTGCCAGTAGTCCGGTCAGGTGGGGCAATCAGCCCCAGCATTTT. Translated: CASSPVRWGNQPQHF.

Regarding this clone: The junction differs from germline at one of its ends, possibly a read error. The chain has TRBV5-1 and TRBJ2-5; D is ambiguous. The CDR3 contains 15 residues. Germline CDR1 and CDR2: SGHRS and YFSETQ. CDR3 region: CASSLEGGNSWTEYF. As DNA, the CDR3 is TGCGCCAGCAGCTTGGAGGGCGGCAACTCCTGGACCGAGTACTTC.

In its sample, this clone was seen a few times. At the DNA level, this CDR3 is encoded by other sequences in the same sample as well. The J gene is TRBJ2-1, the V gene TRBV9; D not resolved. Germline V gene sequence: CDR1 SGDLS, CDR2 YYNGEE. The CDR3 extends over 13 amino acids. V gave up 0 bases and J gave up 4 bases, with 5 bases separating them. The CDR3 region has the DNA TGTGCCAGCAGCGTAGCGGATTACAATGAGCAGTTCTTC. This sequence encodes CASSVADYNEQFF.

This sequence joins TRBV6-2 or TRBV6-3 and TRBJ1-2; D is undetermined. Trimming shortened V by 6 bases and J by 0 bases, and 8 bases separated the two germline ends. The CDR3 sequence is 13 residues long. Germline CDR1 reads MNHEY; CDR2 reads SVGEGT. CDR3 DNA: TGTGCCAGCAGCGTCGTCTCTAACTATGGCTACACCTTC. Protein sequence: CASSVVSNYGYTF.